This T cell receptor beta chain came from a study of T-cell memory formation after mild COVID-19. This clonotype was seen only a few times. Its cognate antigen is unknown. TCRdb called the 5' RACE reads again in MiXCR, with one record for every CDR3 protein. This sample yields approximately 570,000 distinct CDR3 sequences, of which over 15% are seen a single time; approximately 12% belongs to the top ten. Regarding the study as a whole: Contracting CD4+ clones sat mainly in CM and EM; CD8+ in EMRA. Second-wave clones peaking on day 37 lacked confirmed SARS-CoV-2 specificity.

The receptor was isolated from an adult woman who had mild COVID-19 (a few samples of this study predate the infection). Cell type and time point are not known. Sequencing was performed on PBMCs or a T cell subset sorted from them (not recorded which).

The CDR3 DNA sequence: TGTGCCAGCAGCCCTTGGGGGCGTGCCCCCACAGATACGCAGTATTTT. Translation gives CASSPWGRAPTDTQYF. V is TRBV11-2 and J is TRBJ2-3; the D gene is possibly TRBD1 (6 bases). The CDR3 sequence is 16 residues long. V lost 5 bases and J lost 2, with 17 bases in between. Germline V gene data show CDR1 as SGHAT and CDR2 as FQNNGV.